This TCR beta chain is drawn from a study of T-cell reconstitution after alpha-beta-depleted transplantation in children. Whole-study results and caveats: T-cell counts and diversity were attributed mostly to newly produced T cells one year after transplant. There were reportedly several hundred expanded graft clones from which alpha-beta T cells came about two months after transplant.

This clonotype has at least ten counts. The antigen remains undetermined. As it was prepared, the TCRbeta library received unique molecular identifiers. Using its own MiXCR run on the PCR reads, TCRdb lists one record per CDR3 protein. This table holds about 27,000 distinct CDR3 sequences, about a sixth found once. CDR3 size: 15 residues. V lost 3 bases to trimming and J lost 3 bases, with 11 bases between them. The germline gives CDR1 KGHSH, CDR2 LQKENI. The source material was PBMCs, mostly from graft donor cells, sampled 60 days after TCRalphabeta/CD19-depleted stem cell transplant. The rearrangement uses TRBV18 and TRBJ2-2; D is ambiguous. The origin of this receptor is a male patient between 2 and 10 years old who had a stem cell transplant for acute lymphoblastic leukemia, so the T cells may come from the graft donor. The CDR3 nucleotides read TGTGCCAGCTCACCTTCCGACGCATACACCGGGGAGCTGTTTTTT. Protein product: CASSPSDAYTGELFF.